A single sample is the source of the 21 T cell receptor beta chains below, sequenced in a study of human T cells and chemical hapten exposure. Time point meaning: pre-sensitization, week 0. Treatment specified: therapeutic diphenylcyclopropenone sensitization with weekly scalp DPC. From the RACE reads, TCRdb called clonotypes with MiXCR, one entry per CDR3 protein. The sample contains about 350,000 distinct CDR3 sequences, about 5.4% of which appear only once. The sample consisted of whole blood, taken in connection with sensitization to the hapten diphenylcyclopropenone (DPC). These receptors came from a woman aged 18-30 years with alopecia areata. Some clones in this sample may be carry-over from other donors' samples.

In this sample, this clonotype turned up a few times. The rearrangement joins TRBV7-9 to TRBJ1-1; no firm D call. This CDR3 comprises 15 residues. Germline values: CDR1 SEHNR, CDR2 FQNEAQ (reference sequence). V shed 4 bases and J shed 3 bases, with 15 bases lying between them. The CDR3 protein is CASSSQVWSDTEAFF. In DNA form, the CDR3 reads TGTGCCAGCAGCTCCCAGGTCTGGAGTGACACTGAAGCTTTCTTT.

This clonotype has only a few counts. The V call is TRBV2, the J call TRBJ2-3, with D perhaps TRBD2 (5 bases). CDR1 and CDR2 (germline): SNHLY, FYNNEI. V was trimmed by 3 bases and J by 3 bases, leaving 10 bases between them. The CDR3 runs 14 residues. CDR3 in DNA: TGTGCCAGCAGTGAGGAACGGGGAACAGATACGCAGTATTTT. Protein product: CASSEERGTDTQYF. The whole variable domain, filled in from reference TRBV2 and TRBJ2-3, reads EPEVTQTPSHQVTQMGQEVILRCVPISNHLYFYWYRQILGQKVEFLVSFYNNEISEKSEIFDDQFSVERPDGSNFTLKIRSTKLEDSAMYFCASSEERGTDTQYFGPGTRLTVL.

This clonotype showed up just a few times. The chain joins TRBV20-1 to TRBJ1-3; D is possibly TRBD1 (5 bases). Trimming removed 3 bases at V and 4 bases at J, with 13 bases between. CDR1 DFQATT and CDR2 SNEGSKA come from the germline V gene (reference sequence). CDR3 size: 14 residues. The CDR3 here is CSASRGLGGNTIYF. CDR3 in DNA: TGCAGTGCTAGTCGGGGACTGGGGGGAAACACCATATATTTT.

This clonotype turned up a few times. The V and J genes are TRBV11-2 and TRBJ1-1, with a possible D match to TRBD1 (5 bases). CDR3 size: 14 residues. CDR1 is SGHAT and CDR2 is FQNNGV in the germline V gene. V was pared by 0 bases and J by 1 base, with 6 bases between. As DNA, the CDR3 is TGTGCCAGCAGCTTAGAACAGGAGAACACTGAAGCTTTCTTT. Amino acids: CASSLEQENTEAFF. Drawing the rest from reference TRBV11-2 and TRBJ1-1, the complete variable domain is EAGVAQSPRYKIIEKRQSVAFWCNPISGHATLYWYQQILGQGPKLLIQFQNNGVVDDSQLPKDRFSAERLKGVDSTLKIQPAKLEDSAVYLCASSLEQENTEAFFGQGTRLTVV.

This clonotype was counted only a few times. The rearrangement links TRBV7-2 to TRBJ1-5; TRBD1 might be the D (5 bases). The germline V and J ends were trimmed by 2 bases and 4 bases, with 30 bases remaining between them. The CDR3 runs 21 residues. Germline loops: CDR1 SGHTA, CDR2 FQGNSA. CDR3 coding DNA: TGTGCCAGCAGCTTAAGCCTTCCAACAGGACCCTTCGCCAGTAGAAATCAGCCCCAGCATTTT. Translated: CASSLSLPTGPFASRNQPQHF.

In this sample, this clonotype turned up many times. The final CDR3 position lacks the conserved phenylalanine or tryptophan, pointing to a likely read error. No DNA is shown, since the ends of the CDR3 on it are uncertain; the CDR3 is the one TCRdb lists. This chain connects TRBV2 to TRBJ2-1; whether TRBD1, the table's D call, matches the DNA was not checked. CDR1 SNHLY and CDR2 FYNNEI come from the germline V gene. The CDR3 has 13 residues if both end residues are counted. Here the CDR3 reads CASSGDLYSIPGC.

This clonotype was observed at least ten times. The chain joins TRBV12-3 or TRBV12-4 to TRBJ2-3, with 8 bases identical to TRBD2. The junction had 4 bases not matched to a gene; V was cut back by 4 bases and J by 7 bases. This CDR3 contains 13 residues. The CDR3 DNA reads TGTGCCAGCAGTTACGGGGGGGCGAATACGCAGTATTTT. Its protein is CASSYGGANTQYF.

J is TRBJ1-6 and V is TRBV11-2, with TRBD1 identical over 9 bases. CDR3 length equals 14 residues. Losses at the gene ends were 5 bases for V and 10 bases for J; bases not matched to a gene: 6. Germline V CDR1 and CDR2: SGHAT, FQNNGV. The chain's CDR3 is CASSLGQGESPLHF. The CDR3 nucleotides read TGTGCCAGCAGCCTGGGACAGGGAGAGTCACCCCTCCACTTT.

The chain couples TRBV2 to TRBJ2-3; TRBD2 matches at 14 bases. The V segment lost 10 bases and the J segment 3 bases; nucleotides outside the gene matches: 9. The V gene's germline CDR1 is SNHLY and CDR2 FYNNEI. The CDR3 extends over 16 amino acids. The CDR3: CATPSTSGGETDTQYF. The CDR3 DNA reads TGTGCCACCCCCTCGACTAGCGGGGGGGAAACAGATACGCAGTATTTT.

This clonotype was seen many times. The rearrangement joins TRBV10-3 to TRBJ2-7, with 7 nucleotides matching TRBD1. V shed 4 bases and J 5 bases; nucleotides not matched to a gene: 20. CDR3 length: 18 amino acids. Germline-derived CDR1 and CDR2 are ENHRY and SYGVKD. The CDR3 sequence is CAISVDDRAHSTFDEQYF. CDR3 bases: TGTGCCATCAGTGTAGACGACAGGGCCCACTCTACCTTTGACGAGCAGTACTTC.

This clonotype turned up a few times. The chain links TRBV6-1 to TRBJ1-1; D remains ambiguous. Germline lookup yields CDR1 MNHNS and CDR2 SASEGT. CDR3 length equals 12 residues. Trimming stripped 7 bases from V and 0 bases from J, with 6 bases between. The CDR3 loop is CASIYMNTEAFF. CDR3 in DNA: TGTGCCAGCATTTACATGAACACTGAAGCTTTCTTT.

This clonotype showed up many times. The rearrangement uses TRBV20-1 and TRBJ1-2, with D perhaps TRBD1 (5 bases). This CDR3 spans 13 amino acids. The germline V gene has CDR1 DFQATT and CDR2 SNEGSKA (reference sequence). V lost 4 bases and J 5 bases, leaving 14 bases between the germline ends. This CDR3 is CSATRQTDYGYTF. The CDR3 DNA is TGCAGTGCTACCCGACAGACTGATTATGGCTACACCTTC.

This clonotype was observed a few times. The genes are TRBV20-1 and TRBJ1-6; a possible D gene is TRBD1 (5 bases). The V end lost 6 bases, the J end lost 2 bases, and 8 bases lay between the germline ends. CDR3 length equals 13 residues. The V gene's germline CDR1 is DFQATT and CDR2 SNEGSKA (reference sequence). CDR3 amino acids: CSAGDPYNSPLHF. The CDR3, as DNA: TGCAGTGCAGGGGATCCCTATAATTCACCCCTCCACTTT.

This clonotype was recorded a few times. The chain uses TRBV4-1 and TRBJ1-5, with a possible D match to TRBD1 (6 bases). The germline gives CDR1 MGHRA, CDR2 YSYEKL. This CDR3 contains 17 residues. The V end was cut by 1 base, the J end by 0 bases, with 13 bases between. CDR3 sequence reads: CASSQVGGAGSNQPQHF. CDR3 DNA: TGCGCCAGCAGCCAAGTTGGGGGGGCCGGTAGCAATCAGCCCCAGCATTTT.

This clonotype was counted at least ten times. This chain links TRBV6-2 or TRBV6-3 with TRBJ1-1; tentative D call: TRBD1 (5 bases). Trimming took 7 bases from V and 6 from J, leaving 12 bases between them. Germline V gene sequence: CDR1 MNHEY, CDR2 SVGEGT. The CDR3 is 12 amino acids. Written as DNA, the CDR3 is TGTGCCAGCACCTGGACCAGGGCTGAAGCTTTCTTT. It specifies CASTWTRAEAFF.

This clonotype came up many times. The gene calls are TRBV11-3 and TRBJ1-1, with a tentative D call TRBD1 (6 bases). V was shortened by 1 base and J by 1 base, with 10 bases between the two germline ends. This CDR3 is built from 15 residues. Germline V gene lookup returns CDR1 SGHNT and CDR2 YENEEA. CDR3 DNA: TGTGCCAGCAGCTTAGGTAGGGGGGCGAACACTGAAGCTTTCTTT. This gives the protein CASSLGRGANTEAFF.

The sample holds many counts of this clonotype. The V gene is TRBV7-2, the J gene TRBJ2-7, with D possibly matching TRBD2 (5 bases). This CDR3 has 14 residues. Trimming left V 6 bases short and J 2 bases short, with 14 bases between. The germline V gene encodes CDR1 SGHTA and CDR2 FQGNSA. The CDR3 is CASSSAGGPYEQYF. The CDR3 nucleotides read TGTGCCAGCAGTAGCGCCGGCGGGCCCTACGAGCAGTACTTC.

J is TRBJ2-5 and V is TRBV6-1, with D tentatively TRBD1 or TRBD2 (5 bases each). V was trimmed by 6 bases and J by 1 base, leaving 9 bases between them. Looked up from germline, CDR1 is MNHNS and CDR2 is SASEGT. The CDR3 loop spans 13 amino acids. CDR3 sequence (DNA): TGTGCCAGCAGGACGGGGCCCCAAGAGACCCAGTACTTC. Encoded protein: CASRTGPQETQYF.

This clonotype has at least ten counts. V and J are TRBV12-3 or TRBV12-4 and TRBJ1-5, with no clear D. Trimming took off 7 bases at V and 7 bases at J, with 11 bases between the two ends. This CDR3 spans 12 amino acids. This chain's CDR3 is CASTLFGQPQHF. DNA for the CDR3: TGTGCCAGCACTCTATTCGGGCAGCCCCAGCATTTT.

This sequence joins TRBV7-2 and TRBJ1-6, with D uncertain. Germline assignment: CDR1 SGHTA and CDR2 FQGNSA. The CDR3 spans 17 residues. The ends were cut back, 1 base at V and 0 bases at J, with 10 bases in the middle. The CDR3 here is CASSLGLSSSYNSPLHF. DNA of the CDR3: TGTGCCAGCAGCTTAGGATTGTCCAGCTCCTATAATTCACCCCTCCACTTT.

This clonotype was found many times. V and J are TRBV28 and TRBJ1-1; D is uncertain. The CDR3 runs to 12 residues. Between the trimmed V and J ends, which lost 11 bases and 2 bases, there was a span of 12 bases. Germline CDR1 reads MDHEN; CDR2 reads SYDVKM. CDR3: CASTVSNTEAFF. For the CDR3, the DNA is TGTGCCTCAACGGTCTCCAACACTGAAGCTTTCTTT.